This T cell receptor (beta chain) was recorded in a study of regulatory T cells in long-lasting Graves disease. Assembly of TCR beta libraries relied on iRepertoire HTBI primers together with Arm-PCR of CDR3 regions. MiXCR, run by TCRdb on the multiplex PCR reads, gives a single entry per CDR3 protein. The table records approximately 300,000 distinct CDR3 sequences, under 20% of them present only once. As to time point: newly diagnosed GD, antithyroid drugs for less than 3 months. The TCR library was made from RNA extracted from PBMCs. CDR3 size: 13 residues. Germline CDR1 and CDR2: SGHAT and FQNNGV. Trimming shortened V by 0 bases and J by 8 bases, and 5 bases separated the two germline ends. The sample holds many counts of this clonotype.

This TCR was recovered from a female donor with Graves disease. The chain combines TRBV11-2 with TRBJ1-6; the D is unclear. This specimen was peripheral blood mononuclear cells (PBMCs), taken at new diagnosis, from a patient treated with antithyroid drugs. In DNA, the CDR3 is TGTGCCAGCAGCTTAGAACGGGATTCACCCCTCCACTTT. It specifies CASSLERDSPLHF.